One T cell receptor (beta chain) is described in this entry. Its antigen is currently unknown. These data originate in a study of beta chain features in type 1 diabetes. The study, taken as a whole, reports: In all four CD4+ subsets, TCRB CDR3 length was significantly, moderately reduced in type 1 diabetes. VDJ junctions in type 1 diabetes patients carried more deletions and fewer insertions. Cells with high TCR expression could be over-represented when cDNA is sequenced.

The authors sorted CD4+ naive, central memory, regulatory and stem cell-like memory cells via CD45RO/CCR7/CD25/CD127/CD95/CD27. Sorting produced populations that all topped 95% purity. cDNA synthesis used the whole RNA isolate, giving expressed TCRB sequences. Using immunoSEQ multiplex PCR, the repertoire was profiled, and TCRdb retains in-frame clones only, with some absent. This sample has about 300,000 clones, with 13% found just once. The length of the CDR3 is 11 residues. Germline assignment: CDR1 SNHLY and CDR2 FYNNEI. V was shortened by 6 bases and J by 8 bases, with 10 bases between the two germline ends.

What was sequenced was naive CD4+ T cells from blood. This chain connects TRBV2 to TRBJ1-2; D uncertain. This TCR derives from a woman aged 18-29 years with type 1 diabetes. CDR3 protein: CASSAADGYTF. The CDR3 DNA sequence: TGTGCCAGCAGCGCGGCCGACGGCTACACCTTC.